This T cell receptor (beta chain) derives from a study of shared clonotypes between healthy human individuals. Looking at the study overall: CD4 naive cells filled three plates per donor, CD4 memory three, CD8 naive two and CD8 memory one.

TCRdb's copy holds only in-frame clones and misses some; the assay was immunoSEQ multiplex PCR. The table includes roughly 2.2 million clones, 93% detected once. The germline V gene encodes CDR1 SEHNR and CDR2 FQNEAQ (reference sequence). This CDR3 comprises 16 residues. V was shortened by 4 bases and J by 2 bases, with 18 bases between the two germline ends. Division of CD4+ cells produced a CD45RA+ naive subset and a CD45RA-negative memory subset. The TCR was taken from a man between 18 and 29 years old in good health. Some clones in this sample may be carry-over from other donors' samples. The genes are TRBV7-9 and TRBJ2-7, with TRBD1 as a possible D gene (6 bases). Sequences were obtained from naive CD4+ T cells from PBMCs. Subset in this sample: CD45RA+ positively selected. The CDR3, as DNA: TGTGCCAGCAGCTCAGTCTACAGGGTAAGCGCCTACGAGCAGTACTTC. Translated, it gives CASSSVYRVSAYEQYF.